Shown below are 20 T cell receptor beta chains from a single sample sequenced in a study of blood T cell repertoires in COVID-19. TCRdb's table, derived via immunoSEQ multiplex PCR, lists solely in-frame clones and lacks some. The sample lists fewer than 300,000 clones, 90% seen once, with 1.1% in the top ten. Sample: PBMCs or T cells enriched from blood (not recorded which). These receptors all come from a woman aged 25 to 39 who had recovered from COVID-19.

The CDR3 nucleotides read TGTGCCAGCAGTTACGGGCAGGGGTACAATGAGCAGTTCTTC. Protein sequence: CASSYGQGYNEQFF. The chain uses TRBV6-5 and TRBJ2-1; maybe TRBD1 (6 bases). The CDR3 covers 14 residues. Germline loops: CDR1 MNHEY, CDR2 SVGAGI. Between the trimmed V and J ends, which lost 2 bases and 4 bases, there was a span of 9 bases.

The V and J genes are TRBV9 and TRBJ2-2; TRBD2 aligns across 10 bases. Per the germline V gene, CDR1 is SGDLS and CDR2 is YYNGEE. There are 16 residues in the CDR3. Trimming cost V 2 bases and J 6 bases; bases outside gene matches: 7. The CDR3 coding sequence is TGTGCCAGCAGCGTCGCTGTGACTAGCGGGTCCGGGGAGCTGTTTTTT. It yields the protein CASSVAVTSGSGELFF.

This rearrangement joins TRBV10-3 to TRBJ2-6; a possible D gene is TRBD1 (7 bases). V dropped 6 bases and J dropped 0 bases, with 18 bases sitting between them. Per germline, CDR1 ENHRY and CDR2 SYGVKD. CDR3 length: 18 amino acids. The CDR3 DNA reads TGTGCCATCAGGGGGGGCACAGGGGCTTTCTCTGGGGCCAACGTCCTGACTTTC. Its translation is CAIRGGTGAFSGANVLTF.

This clone was observed a few times. The rearrangement uses TRBV7-9 and TRBJ2-7; perhaps TRBD2 as D (5 bases). The CDR3 runs 14 residues. V lost 5 bases, J lost 4 bases, and 15 bases lay in between. The germline V gene has CDR1 SEHNR and CDR2 FQNEAQ (reference sequence). The CDR3 sequence is CASSLGVGLYEQYF. CDR3 DNA sequence: TGTGCCAGCAGCCTCGGGGTCGGTCTATACGAGCAGTACTTC.

The rearrangement uses TRBV19 and TRBJ2-1; TRBD1 matches at 9 bases. V shed 6 bases and J 4 bases; nucleotides not matched to a gene: 7. Germline values: CDR1 LNHDA, CDR2 SQIVND (reference sequence). CDR3 length: 15 amino acids. In DNA form, the CDR3 reads TGTGCCAGTAGCCTAGGACAGGGGTTTTACAATGAGCAGTTCTTC. Translation gives CASSLGQGFYNEQFF. The entire variable domain, with the rest obtained from reference TRBV19 and TRBJ2-1, is as follows: DGGITQSPKYLFRKEGQNVTLSCEQNLNHDAMYWYRQDPGQGLRLIYYSQIVNDFQKGDIAEGYSVSREKKESFPLTVTSAQKNPTAFYLCASSLGQGFYNEQFFGPGTRLTVL.

This sequence joins TRBV4-2 and TRBJ2-7; D uncertain. Between the trimmed V and J ends, which lost 5 bases and 4 bases, there was a span of 9 bases. The CDR3 is 12 residues long. Germline V CDR1 and CDR2: LGHNA, YNFKEQ. The CDR3 protein is CASSTDLYEQYF. The CDR3 DNA follows: TGTGCCAGCAGCACCGACTTGTACGAGCAGTACTTC.

The J gene is TRBJ2-1, the V gene TRBV6-5, with 10 bases matching TRBD2. This CDR3 is 15 amino acids long. CDR1 and CDR2 (germline): MNHEY, SVGAGI. J lost 7 bases, V lost 7 bases, and 10 bases had no gene match. Here the CDR3 DNA reads TGTGCCAGCAAATTAGCGGGAGGAAATATTAATGAGCAGTTCTTC. This codes for CASKLAGGNINEQFF.

This chain links TRBV18 with TRBJ2-1; 7 bases line up with TRBD2. This CDR3 contains 16 residues. With V trimmed by 2 bases and J by 4 bases, 8 bases remained unmatched. CDR1 is KGHSH and CDR2 is LQKENI in the germline V gene. In DNA form, the CDR3 reads TGTGCCAGCTCACCAACCGGGACTACGATTTACAATGAGCAGTTCTTC. This sequence encodes CASSPTGTTIYNEQFF.

The rearrangement links TRBV18 to TRBJ2-1; TRBD2 aligns across 9 bases. Losses at the gene ends were 3 bases for V and 6 bases for J; bases not matched to a gene: 9. CDR1 is KGHSH, CDR2 LQKENI, per germline. The CDR3 spans 16 residues. CDR3 sequence reads: CASSPPVSGRSNEQFF. The DNA of the CDR3 is TGTGCCAGCTCACCCCCGGTGAGCGGGAGGTCCAATGAGCAGTTCTTC.

In this sample, this clone turned up once. The chain recombines TRBV19 with TRBJ2-2, with 7 bases that match TRBD2. This CDR3 has 16 residues. After removal of 0 bases from V and 4 bases from J, the junction contained 5 bases not matched to a gene. Germline CDR1 LNHDA, CDR2 SQIVND (reference sequence). Here the CDR3 DNA reads TGTGCCAGTAGTATAGAGGCGGGAGTGGTCACCGGGGAGCTGTTTTTT. This gives the protein CASSIEAGVVTGELFF.

This chain uses TRBV7-2 with TRBJ2-3; 8 bases align to TRBD2. The germline V gene has CDR1 SGHTA and CDR2 FQGNSA. CDR3 length: 16 amino acids. The junction had 10 bases not matched to a gene; V was cut back by 8 bases and J by 0 bases. The CDR3 DNA follows: TGTGCCAGCGCTAGCGGGCCCGGATCTAGCACAGATACGCAGTATTTT. Its protein is CASASGPGSSTDTQYF.

CDR3 region: CSVENRQNTGELFF. CDR3 bases: TGCAGCGTTGAAAATAGACAGAACACCGGGGAGCTGTTTTTT. The chain recombines TRBV29-1 with TRBJ2-2; D remains unclear. CDR1 SQVTM and CDR2 ANQGSEA come from the germline V gene. V lost 2 bases and J lost 1, with 8 bases in between. This CDR3 is 14 amino acids long.

The chain recombines TRBV30 with TRBJ2-7; 9 positions match TRBD1. J was trimmed by 3 bases and V by 3 bases; bases with no gene match: 6. This CDR3 comprises 14 residues. Germline V lookup: CDR1 GTSNPN, CDR2 SVGIG (reference sequence). In DNA form, the CDR3 reads TGTGCCTGGAGCCGGACAGGGGAGGTCTACGAGCAGTACTTC. Its translation: CAWSRTGEVYEQYF.

J is TRBJ2-5 and V is TRBV11-3; unclear D gene. The CDR3 is 14 residues long. Germline CDR1 reads SGHNT; CDR2 reads YENEEA. With 5 bases removed from V and 5 bases from J, the gap between germline ends came to 15 bases. The CDR3 region is CASSLNSGGETQYF. The CDR3 bases are TGTGCCAGCAGCCTAAATTCGGGTGGGGAGACCCAGTACTTC.

The chain links TRBV11-2 to TRBJ2-1; 8 nucleotides line up with TRBD1. In germline, CDR1 is SGHAT, CDR2 FQNNGV. V lost 6 bases, J lost 6 bases, and 10 bases stayed unmatched. This CDR3 has 15 amino acids. DNA of the CDR3: TGTGCCAGCAGACTGTCAGGGGGCTCGGGCAATGAGCAGTTCTTC. It codes for CASRLSGGSGNEQFF. Drawing the rest from reference TRBV11-2 and TRBJ2-1, the complete variable domain is EAGVAQSPRYKIIEKRQSVAFWCNPISGHATLYWYQQILGQGPKLLIQFQNNGVVDDSQLPKDRFSAERLKGVDSTLKIQPAKLEDSAVYLCASRLSGGSGNEQFFGPGTRLTVL.

This clone was observed a handful of times. The V call is TRBV10-3, the J call TRBJ1-6; D not certain. CDR1 and CDR2 (germline): ENHRY, SYGVKD. Trimming left V 0 bases short and J 7 bases short, with 7 bases between. This CDR3 is 14 amino acids long. The CDR3 coding sequence is TGTGCCATCAGTGAGTCGTTCGGGAATTCACCCCTCCACTTT. Encoded protein: CAISESFGNSPLHF.

CDR3 sequence (DNA): TGTGCCAGCGGACGACAGGGGGCTGGCGAGCAGTACTTC. This gives the protein CASGRQGAGEQYF. This chain joins TRBV6-5 and TRBJ2-7; 10 bases line up with TRBD1. The CDR3 runs 13 residues. The ends lost 8 bases at V and 6 bases at J; junction bases unmatched: 7. Germline values: CDR1 MNHEY, CDR2 SVGAGI.

This clone has just one count. The genes are TRBV7-8 and TRBJ2-1; D unresolved. Between the trimmed V and J ends, which lost 5 bases and 6 bases, there was a span of 11 bases. The CDR3 runs to 13 residues. Germline V gene sequence: CDR1 SGHVS, CDR2 FQNEAQ. The CDR3 region has the DNA TGTGCCAGCAGCCCCGGTTTCTCCAATGAGCAGTTCTTC. This translates into CASSPGFSNEQFF.

The rearrangement links TRBV7-9 to TRBJ2-1; 9 bases fit TRBD1. CDR1 is SEHNR and CDR2 is FQNEAQ in the germline V gene (reference sequence). Trimming took 2 bases from V and 7 from J; bases not matched to a gene: 9. The CDR3 consists of 16 residues. The DNA for the CDR3 is TGTGCCAGCAGCTTAACTCCGGGACAGGGATTTAATGAGCAGTTCTTC. Translating it yields CASSLTPGQGFNEQFF.

The V and J genes are TRBV5-1 and TRBJ1-1; weak D call: TRBD1 (6 bases). This CDR3 contains 17 residues. V was clipped by 2 bases and J by 5 bases, with 22 bases between them. Germline loops: CDR1 SGHRS, CDR2 YFSETQ. Here the CDR3 DNA reads TGCGCCAGCAGCTTCCCTGGGCCGTCGGGGGGCGGGACTGAAGCTTTCTTT. Translated: CASSFPGPSGGGTEAFF. Full variable domain (missing parts from reference TRBV5-1 and TRBJ1-1): KAGVTQTPRYLIKTRGQQVTLSCSPISGHRSVSWYQQTPGQGLQFLFEYFSETQRNKGNFPGRFSGRQFSNSRSEMNVSTLELGDSALYLCASSFPGPSGGGTEAFFGQGTRLTVV.